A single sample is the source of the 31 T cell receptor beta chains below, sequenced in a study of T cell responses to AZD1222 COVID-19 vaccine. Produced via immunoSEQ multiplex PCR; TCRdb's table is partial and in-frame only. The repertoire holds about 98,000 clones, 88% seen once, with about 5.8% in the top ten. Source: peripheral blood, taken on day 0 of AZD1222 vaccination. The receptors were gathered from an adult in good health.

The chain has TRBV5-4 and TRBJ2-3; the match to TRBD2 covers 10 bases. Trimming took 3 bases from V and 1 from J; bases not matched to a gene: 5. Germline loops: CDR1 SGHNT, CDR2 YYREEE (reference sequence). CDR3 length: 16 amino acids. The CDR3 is CASSWLLAGRTDTQYF. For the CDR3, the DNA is TGTGCCAGCAGCTGGTTACTAGCGGGGCGCACAGATACGCAGTATTTT. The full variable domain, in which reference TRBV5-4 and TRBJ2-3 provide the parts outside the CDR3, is ETGVTQSPTHLIKTRGQQVTLRCSSQSGHNTVSWYQQALGQGPQFIFQYYREEENGRGNFPPRFSGLQFPNYSSELNVNALELDDSALYLCASSWLLAGRTDTQYFGPGTRLTVL.

CDR3 in amino acids: CASSYPHIRGYTF. CDR3 coding DNA: TGTGCCAGCAGTTATCCCCATATTCGCGGCTACACCTTC. V gene TRBV28 combines with J gene TRBJ1-2; D remains unclear. Germline V CDR1 and CDR2: MDHEN, SYDVKM. The length of the CDR3 is 13 residues. V was clipped by 4 bases and J by 8 bases, with 14 bases between them.

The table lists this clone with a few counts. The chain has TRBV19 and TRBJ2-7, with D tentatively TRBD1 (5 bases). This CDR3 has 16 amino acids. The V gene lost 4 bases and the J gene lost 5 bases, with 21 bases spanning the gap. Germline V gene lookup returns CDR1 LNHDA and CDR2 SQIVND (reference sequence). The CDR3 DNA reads TGTGCCAGTAGTAGAGGCCTTCAGGGTAGCTCGGACGAGCAGTACTTC. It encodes CASSRGLQGSSDEQYF.

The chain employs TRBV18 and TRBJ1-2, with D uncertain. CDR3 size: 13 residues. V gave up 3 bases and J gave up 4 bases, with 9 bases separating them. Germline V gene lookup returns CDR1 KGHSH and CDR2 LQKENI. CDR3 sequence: CASSPRASYGYTF. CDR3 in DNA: TGTGCCAGCTCACCTCGGGCCTCCTATGGCTACACCTTC.

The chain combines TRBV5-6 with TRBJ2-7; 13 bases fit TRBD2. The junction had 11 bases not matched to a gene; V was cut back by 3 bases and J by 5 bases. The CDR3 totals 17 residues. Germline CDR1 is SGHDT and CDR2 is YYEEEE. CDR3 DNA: TGTGCCAGCAGCTCTGGACTAGCGGGAGTTCGTCAGAACGAGCAGTACTTC. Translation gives CASSSGLAGVRQNEQYF.

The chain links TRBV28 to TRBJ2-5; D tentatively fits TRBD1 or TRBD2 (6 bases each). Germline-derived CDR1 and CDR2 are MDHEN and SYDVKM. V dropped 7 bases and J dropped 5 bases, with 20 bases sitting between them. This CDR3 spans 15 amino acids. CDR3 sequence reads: CASNPNDGGGETQYF. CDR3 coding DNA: TGTGCCAGCAACCCCAACGACGGGGGCGGGGAGACCCAGTACTTC. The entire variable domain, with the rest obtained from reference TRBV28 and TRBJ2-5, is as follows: DVKVTQSSRYLVKRTGEKVFLECVQDMDHENMFWYRQDPGLGLRLIYFSYDVKMKEKGDIPEGYSVSREKKERFSLILESASTNQTSMYLCASNPNDGGGETQYFGPGTRLLVL.

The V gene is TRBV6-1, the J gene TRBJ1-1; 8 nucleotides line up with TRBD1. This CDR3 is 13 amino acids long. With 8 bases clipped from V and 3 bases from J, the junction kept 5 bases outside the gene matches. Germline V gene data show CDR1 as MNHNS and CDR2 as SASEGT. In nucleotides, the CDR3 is TGTGCCAGCGACATGGACAGGGACACTGAAGCTTTCTTT. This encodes CASDMDRDTEAFF.

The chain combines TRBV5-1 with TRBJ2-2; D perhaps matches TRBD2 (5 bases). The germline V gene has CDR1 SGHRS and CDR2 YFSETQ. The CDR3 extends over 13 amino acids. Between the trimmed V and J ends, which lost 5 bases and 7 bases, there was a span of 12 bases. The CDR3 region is CASRPRGSGELFF. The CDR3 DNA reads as TGCGCCAGCAGGCCGCGAGGGAGCGGGGAGCTGTTTTTT.

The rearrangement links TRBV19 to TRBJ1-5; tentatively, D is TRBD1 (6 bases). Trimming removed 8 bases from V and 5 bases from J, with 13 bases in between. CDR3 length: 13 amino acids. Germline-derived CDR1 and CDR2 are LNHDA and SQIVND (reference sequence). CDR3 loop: CASRYRVDQPQHF. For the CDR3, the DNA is TGTGCCAGTCGGTACAGGGTCGATCAGCCCCAGCATTTT.

This CDR3 reads CATDSTGYEQYF. Here the CDR3 DNA reads TGTGCCACGGATTCTACGGGGTACGAGCAGTACTTC. The chain couples TRBV28 to TRBJ2-7; D may be TRBD2 (5 bases). The CDR3 consists of 12 residues. Germline CDR1 and CDR2: MDHEN and SYDVKM. V lost 10 bases to trimming and J lost 4 bases, with 14 bases between them.

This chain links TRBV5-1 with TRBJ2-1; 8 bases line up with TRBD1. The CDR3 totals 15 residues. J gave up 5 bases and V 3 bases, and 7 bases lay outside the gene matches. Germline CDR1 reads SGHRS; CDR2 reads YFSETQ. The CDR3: CASSSGGGIDNEQFF. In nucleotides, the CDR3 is TGCGCCAGCAGCTCAGGGGGCGGAATCGACAATGAGCAGTTCTTC.

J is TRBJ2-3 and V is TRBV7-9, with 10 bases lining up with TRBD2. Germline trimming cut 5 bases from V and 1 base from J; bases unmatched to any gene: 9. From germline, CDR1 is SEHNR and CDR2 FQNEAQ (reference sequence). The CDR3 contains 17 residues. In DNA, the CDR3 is TGTGCCAGCAGCCTACCCTCGGGGACTAGCGGCACAGATACGCAGTATTTT. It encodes CASSLPSGTSGTDTQYF.

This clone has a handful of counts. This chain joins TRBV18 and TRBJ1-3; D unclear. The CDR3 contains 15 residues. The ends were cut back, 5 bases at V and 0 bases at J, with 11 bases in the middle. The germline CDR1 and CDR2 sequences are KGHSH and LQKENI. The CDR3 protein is CASSSQGSSGNTIYF. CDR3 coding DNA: TGTGCCAGCTCATCCCAAGGGTCCTCTGGAAACACCATATATTTT.

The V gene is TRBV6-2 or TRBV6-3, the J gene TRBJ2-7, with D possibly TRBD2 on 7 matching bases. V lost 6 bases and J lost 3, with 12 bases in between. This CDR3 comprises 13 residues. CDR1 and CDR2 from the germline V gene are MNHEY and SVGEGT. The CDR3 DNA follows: TGTGCCAGCAGCAGAGGGGGGGTCTACGAGCAGTACTTC. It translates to CASSRGGVYEQYF.

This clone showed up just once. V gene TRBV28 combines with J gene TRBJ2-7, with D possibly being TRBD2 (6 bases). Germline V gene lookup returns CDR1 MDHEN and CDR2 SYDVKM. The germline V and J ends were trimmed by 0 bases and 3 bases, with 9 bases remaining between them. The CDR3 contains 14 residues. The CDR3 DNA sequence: TGTGCCAGCAGTTTATGGTCCGGGGGCTACGAGCAGTACTTC. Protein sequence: CASSLWSGGYEQYF.

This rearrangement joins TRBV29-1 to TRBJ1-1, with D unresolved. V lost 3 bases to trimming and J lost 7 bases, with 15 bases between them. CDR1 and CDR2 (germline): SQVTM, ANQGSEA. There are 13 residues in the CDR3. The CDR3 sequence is CSVDRPPAHEAFF. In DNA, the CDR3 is TGCAGCGTTGACCGACCCCCCGCTCATGAAGCTTTCTTT.

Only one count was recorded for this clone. The CDR3, as DNA: TGTGCCACCAGCGCCTCTAGGAGGAGACAAGAGACCCAGTACTTC. The encoded protein is CATSASRRRQETQYF. The chain recombines TRBV15 with TRBJ2-5; maybe TRBD2 (5 bases). The CDR3 totals 15 residues. Germline V gives CDR1 LNHNV, CDR2 YYDKDF (reference sequence). Trimming shortened V by 5 bases and J by 2 bases, and 15 bases separated the two germline ends.

CDR3 nucleotide sequence: TGTGCCAGCAGCCAAGATACGGGACTAGCGGCTAGGCAGTTCTTC. Its protein is CASSQDTGLAARQFF. This chain joins TRBV3-1 (or the pseudogene TRBV3-2) and TRBJ2-1, with 11 bases fitting TRBD2. Germline loops: CDR1 LGHDT, CDR2 YNNKEL (reference sequence). The CDR3 consists of 15 residues. J was trimmed by 12 bases and V by 0 bases; bases with no gene match: 7.

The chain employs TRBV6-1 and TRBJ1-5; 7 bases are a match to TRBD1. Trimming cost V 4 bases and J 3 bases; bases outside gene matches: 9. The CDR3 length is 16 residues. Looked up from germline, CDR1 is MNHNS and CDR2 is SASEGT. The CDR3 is CASSGRGGQINQPQHF. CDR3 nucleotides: TGTGCCAGCAGTGGAAGGGGGGGACAGATCAATCAGCCCCAGCATTTT.

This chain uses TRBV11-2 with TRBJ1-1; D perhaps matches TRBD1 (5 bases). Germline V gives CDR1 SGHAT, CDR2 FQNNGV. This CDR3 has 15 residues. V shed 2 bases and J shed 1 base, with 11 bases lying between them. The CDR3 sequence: CASSLSGTANTEAFF. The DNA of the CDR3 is TGTGCCAGCAGCTTATCCGGGACGGCGAACACTGAAGCTTTCTTT.

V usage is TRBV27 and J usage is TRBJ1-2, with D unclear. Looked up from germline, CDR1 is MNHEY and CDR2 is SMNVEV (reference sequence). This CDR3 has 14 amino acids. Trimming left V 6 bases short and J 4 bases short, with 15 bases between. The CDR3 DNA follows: TGTGCCAGCAGAATGACATTCTCAAGCTATGGCTACACCTTC. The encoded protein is CASRMTFSSYGYTF.

CDR3: CASSIASGTLNEQFF. CDR3 DNA sequence: TGTGCCAGTAGTATAGCTAGCGGGACGCTGAATGAGCAGTTCTTC. The chain employs TRBV19 and TRBJ2-1; 9 bases align to TRBD2. CDR1 is LNHDA, CDR2 SQIVND, per germline (reference sequence). With V trimmed by 1 base and J by 7 bases, 5 bases remained unmatched. The CDR3 is 15 amino acids.

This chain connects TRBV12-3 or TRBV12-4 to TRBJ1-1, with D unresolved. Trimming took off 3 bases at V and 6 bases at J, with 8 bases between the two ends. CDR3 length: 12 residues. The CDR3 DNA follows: TGTGCCAGCAGTTTTTCGGAGGCTGAAGCTTTCTTT. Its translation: CASSFSEAEAFF.

The CDR3 DNA reads TGTGCCAGCAGCTTAGCGGGCGCGGGAGAAGGCTACGAGCAGTACTTC. It translates to CASSLAGAGEGYEQYF. The rearrangement uses TRBV7-2 and TRBJ2-7, with 7 bases that match TRBD2. There are 16 residues in the CDR3. CDR1 SGHTA and CDR2 FQGNSA come from the germline V gene. V was pared by 0 bases and J by 3 bases, with 8 bases of the junction left unmatched.

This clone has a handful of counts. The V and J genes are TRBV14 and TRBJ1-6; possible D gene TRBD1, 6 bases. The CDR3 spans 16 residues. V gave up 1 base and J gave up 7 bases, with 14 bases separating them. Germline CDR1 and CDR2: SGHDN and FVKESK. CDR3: CASSQVRGGFNSPLHF. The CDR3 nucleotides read TGTGCCAGCAGCCAAGTGAGGGGGGGCTTCAATTCACCCCTCCACTTT.

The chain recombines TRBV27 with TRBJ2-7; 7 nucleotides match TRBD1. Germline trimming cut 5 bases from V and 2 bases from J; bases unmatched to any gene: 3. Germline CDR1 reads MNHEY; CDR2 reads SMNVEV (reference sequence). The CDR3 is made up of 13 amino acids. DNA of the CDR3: TGTGCCAGCAGTAAGGGGACAGCCTACGAGCAGTACTTC. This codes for CASSKGTAYEQYF.

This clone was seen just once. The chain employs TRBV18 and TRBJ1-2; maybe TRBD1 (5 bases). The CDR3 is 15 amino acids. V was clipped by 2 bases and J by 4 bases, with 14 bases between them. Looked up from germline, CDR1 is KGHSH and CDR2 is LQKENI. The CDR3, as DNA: TGTGCCAGCTCACCAGGGACCCAGGAGACCTATGGCTACACCTTC. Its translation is CASSPGTQETYGYTF.

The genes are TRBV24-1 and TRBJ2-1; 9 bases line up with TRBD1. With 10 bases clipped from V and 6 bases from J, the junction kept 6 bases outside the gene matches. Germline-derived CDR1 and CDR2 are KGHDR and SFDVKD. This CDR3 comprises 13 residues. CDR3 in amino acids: CATQDRGGNEQFF. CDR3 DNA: TGTGCCACTCAGGACAGGGGAGGCAATGAGCAGTTCTTC.

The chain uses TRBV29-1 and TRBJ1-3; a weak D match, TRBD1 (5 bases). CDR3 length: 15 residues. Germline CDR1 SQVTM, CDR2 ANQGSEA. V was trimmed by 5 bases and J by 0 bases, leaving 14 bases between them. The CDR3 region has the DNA TGCAGCGTTCGCCGGTTGGGGGACTCTGGAAACACCATATATTTT. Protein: CSVRRLGDSGNTIYF.

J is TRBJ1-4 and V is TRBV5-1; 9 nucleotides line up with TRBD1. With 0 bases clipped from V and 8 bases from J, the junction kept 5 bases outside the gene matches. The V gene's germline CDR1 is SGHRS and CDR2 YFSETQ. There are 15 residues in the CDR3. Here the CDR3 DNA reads TGCGCCAGCAGCTTGGGGGACAGGGAAGTCGAAAAACTGTTTTTT. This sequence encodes CASSLGDREVEKLFF.

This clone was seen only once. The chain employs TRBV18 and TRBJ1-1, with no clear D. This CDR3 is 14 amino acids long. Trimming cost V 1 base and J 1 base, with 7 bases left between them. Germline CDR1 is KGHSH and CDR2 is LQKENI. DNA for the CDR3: TGTGCCAGCTCACCACGAGGGCAGAACACTGAAGCTTTCTTT. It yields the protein CASSPRGQNTEAFF. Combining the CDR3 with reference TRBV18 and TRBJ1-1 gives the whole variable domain NAGVMQNPRHLVRRRGQEARLRCSPMKGHSHVYWYRQLPEEGLKFMVYLQKENIIDESGMPKERFSAEFPKEGPSILRIQQVVRGDSAAYFCASSPRGQNTEAFFGQGTRLTVV.